This T cell receptor (beta chain) was profiled in a study of cytomegalovirus exposure and HLA in healthy donors. Broader study findings: In a later analysis, TCR beta V- and J-gene trimming showed a link to a missense DCLRE1C variant. When a later analysis was performed, an Asian-associated ancestry cluster reportedly had fewer N-insertions than the approximately 680-donor mean. Associated with cytomegalovirus, according to the listing, were some 180 TCR beta chains.

Concerning this clone itself: What it binds is unknown.

With 60 Vbeta and 13 Jbeta primers, the PCR was carried out. TCRdb's table, derived via immunoSEQ multiplex PCR, lists solely in-frame clones and lacks some. Of 150,000 or so clones in the sample, roughly 84% are singletons; the top ten hold around 0.93%. The CDR3 length is 18 residues. Trimming took off 0 bases at V and 1 base at J, with 18 bases between the two ends. Per the germline V gene, CDR1 is LNHDA and CDR2 is SQIVND (reference sequence). The V and J genes are TRBV19 and TRBJ1-1; no clear D. Sequencing was done on a sample of PBMCs. This clonotype originated in a man younger than 45 in good health and CMV-seronegative. The CDR3 loop reads CASSIDPSMTRTNTEAFF. In DNA form, the CDR3 reads TGTGCCAGTAGTATAGACCCCTCCATGACAAGAACGAACACTGAAGCTTTCTTT.